Each of the 13 T cell receptor beta chains below was sequenced from the same sample in a study of blood T cell repertoires in COVID-19. Assay used: immunoSEQ multiplex PCR; TCRdb lists only in-frame clones, some missing. There are 95,000 or so clones in the sample; around nine tenths occur only once, and 1.2% lies in the top ten. The sample comprised peripheral blood. The source is a man older than 75 with active or convalescent COVID-19.

This sequence joins TRBV15 and TRBJ1-6; the D is unclear. Germline V gene data show CDR1 as LNHNV and CDR2 as YYDKDF (reference sequence). The germline V and J ends were trimmed by 0 bases and 7 bases, with 10 bases remaining between them. The length of the CDR3 is 15 residues. The CDR3, as DNA: TGTGCCACCAGCAGAGATCGCACAGCAAATTCACCCCTCCACTTT. Residues: CATSRDRTANSPLHF.

The chain is built from TRBV6-1 and TRBJ1-6; 11 bases are shared with TRBD1. The CDR3 is 19 residues long. Trimming at V came to 2 bases and at J to 0 bases, leaving 6 bases not matched to a gene. Germline CDR1 reads MNHNS; CDR2 reads SASEGT. The CDR3: CASSEPGTGGRSYNSPLHF. CDR3 nucleotides: TGTGCCAGCAGTGAACCTGGGACAGGGGGTCGCTCCTATAATTCACCCCTCCACTTT.

The genes are TRBV7-9 and TRBJ1-2; 9 bases are a match to TRBD1. The CDR3 spans 14 residues. The germline CDR1 and CDR2 sequences are SEHNR and FQNEAQ (reference sequence). Trimming took 4 bases from V and 2 from J; bases not matched to a gene: 2. CDR3 loop: CASSSGTGNYGYTF. The CDR3 coding sequence is TGTGCCAGCAGCTCGGGGACAGGGAACTATGGCTACACCTTC.

The rearrangement joins TRBV6-6 to TRBJ2-7, with TRBD2 identical over 13 bases. The CDR3 contains 14 residues. Germline loops: CDR1 MNHNY, CDR2 SVGAGI (reference sequence). V shed 6 bases, J shed 2 bases, and the junction held 1 base outside the gene matches. CDR3 nucleotide sequence: TGTGCCAGCAGGACTAGCGGGGGGACCTACGAGCAGTACTTC. It encodes CASRTSGGTYEQYF.

This chain joins TRBV18 and TRBJ2-6; no definite D call. Trimming took off 3 bases at V and 0 bases at J, with 9 bases between the two ends. Looked up from germline, CDR1 is KGHSH and CDR2 is LQKENI. The CDR3 has 16 amino acids. The CDR3 DNA reads as TGTGCCAGCTCACCTCGATGGGCCTCTGGGGCCAACGTCCTGACTTTC. Translating it yields CASSPRWASGANVLTF.

The J gene is TRBJ2-1, the V gene TRBV4-3; 9 positions agree with TRBD2. This CDR3 comprises 17 residues. J lost 2 bases, V lost 5 bases, and 10 bases had no gene match. Germline V gene data show CDR1 as LGHNA and CDR2 as YSLEER. The CDR3 is CASSAQSGRRTYNEQFF. DNA for the CDR3: TGCGCCAGCAGCGCGCAAAGCGGGAGGAGGACCTACAATGAGCAGTTCTTC.

This chain joins TRBV4-3 and TRBJ2-2, with D possibly being TRBD1 (7 bases). This CDR3 is built from 15 residues. Germline lookup yields CDR1 LGHNA and CDR2 YSLEER. Trimming took 0 bases from V and 6 from J, leaving 11 bases between them. This CDR3 is CASSQEVRGAGELFF. Written as DNA, the CDR3 is TGCGCCAGCAGCCAAGAGGTCAGGGGGGCCGGGGAGCTGTTTTTT.

The chain has TRBV28 and TRBJ2-1; D unclear. The CDR3 has 12 amino acids. CDR1 and CDR2 (germline): MDHEN, SYDVKM. V dropped 8 bases and J dropped 1 base, with 6 bases sitting between them. The CDR3 DNA is TGTGCCAGCGGAGAGTCCTACAATGAGCAGTTCTTC. As protein: CASGESYNEQFF. Together with reference TRBV28 and TRBJ2-1, the CDR3 gives the full variable domain: DVKVTQSSRYLVKRTGEKVFLECVQDMDHENMFWYRQDPGLGLRLIYFSYDVKMKEKGDIPEGYSVSREKKERFSLILESASTNQTSMYLCASGESYNEQFFGPGTRLTVL.

This chain joins TRBV5-5 and TRBJ2-7; a weak D match, TRBD2 (5 bases). Germline V gene sequence: CDR1 SGHKS, CDR2 YYEKEE (reference sequence). CDR3 length: 12 amino acids. Trimming stripped 2 bases from V and 3 bases from J, with 6 bases between. CDR3 DNA sequence: TGTGCCAGCAGCTTTGGGAGCTACGAGCAGTACTTC. Translated, it gives CASSFGSYEQYF.

This chain links TRBV5-6 with TRBJ2-5, with a possible D match to TRBD2 (6 bases). Germline assignment: CDR1 SGHDT and CDR2 YYEEEE. V lost 1 base, J lost 7 bases, and 17 bases lay in between. The CDR3 sequence is 15 residues long. The CDR3 bases are TGTGCCAGCAGCTTGCTTACGGGAGCCCCGGTGACCCAGTACTTC. Translation gives CASSLLTGAPVTQYF.

V is TRBV6-2 or TRBV6-3 and J is TRBJ2-7; 14 positions match TRBD2. Trimming removed 6 bases from V and 3 bases from J; junction bases left unmatched: 13. The CDR3 is 18 amino acids. CDR1 is MNHEY and CDR2 is SVGEGT in the germline V gene. CDR3 sequence reads: CASSSAPGLAGAIYEQYF. CDR3 DNA sequence: TGTGCCAGCAGCTCCGCCCCGGGACTAGCGGGAGCAATCTACGAGCAGTACTTC.

This clone is a singleton in its sample. The chain has TRBV3-1 (or the pseudogene TRBV3-2) and TRBJ2-5; unclear D gene. CDR1 is LGHDT, CDR2 YNNKEL, per germline (reference sequence). V was cut by 2 bases and J by 3 bases, with 4 bases left in between. This CDR3 has 12 residues. For the CDR3, the DNA is TGTGCCAGCAGCCAATTCGAAGAGACCCAGTACTTC. Amino acids: CASSQFEETQYF.

This clone was counted a single time. The chain has TRBV15 and TRBJ1-2; D unclear. V lost 0 bases to trimming and J lost 2 bases, with 4 bases between them. The CDR3 loop spans 13 amino acids. Per germline, CDR1 LNHNV and CDR2 YYDKDF (reference sequence). The CDR3 is CATSRDRNYGYTF. The CDR3 DNA reads TGTGCCACCAGCAGAGACAGGAACTATGGCTACACCTTC.